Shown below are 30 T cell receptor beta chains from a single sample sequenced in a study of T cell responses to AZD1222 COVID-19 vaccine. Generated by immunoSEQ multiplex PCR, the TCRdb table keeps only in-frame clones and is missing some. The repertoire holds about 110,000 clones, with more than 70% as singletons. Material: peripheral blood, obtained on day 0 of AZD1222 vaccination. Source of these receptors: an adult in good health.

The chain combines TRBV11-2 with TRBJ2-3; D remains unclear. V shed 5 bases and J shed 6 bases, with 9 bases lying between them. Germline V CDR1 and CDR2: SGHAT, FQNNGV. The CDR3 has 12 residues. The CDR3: CASSPEWDTQYF. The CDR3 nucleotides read TGTGCCAGCAGCCCAGAGTGGGATACGCAGTATTTT.

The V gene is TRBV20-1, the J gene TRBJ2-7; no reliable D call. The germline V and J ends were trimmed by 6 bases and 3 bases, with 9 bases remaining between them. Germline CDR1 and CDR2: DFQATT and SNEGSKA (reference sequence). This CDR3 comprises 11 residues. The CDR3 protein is CSAPDHYEQYF. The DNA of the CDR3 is TGCAGTGCGCCCGACCACTACGAGCAGTACTTC.

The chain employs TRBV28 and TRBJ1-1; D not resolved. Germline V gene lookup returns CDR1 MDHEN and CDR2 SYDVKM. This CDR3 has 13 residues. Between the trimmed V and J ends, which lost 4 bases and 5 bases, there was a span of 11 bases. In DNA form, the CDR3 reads TGTGCCAGCAGTTCGTCCAGGCCGACTGAAGCTTTCTTT. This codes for CASSSSRPTEAFF.

The CDR3 loop reads CASSGGTGTARSTGELFF. In DNA form, the CDR3 reads TGTGCCAGCAGTGGCGGGACAGGTACGGCAAGGAGCACCGGGGAGCTGTTTTTT. The rearrangement uses TRBV28 and TRBJ2-2; 8 nucleotides match TRBD1. The CDR3 sequence is 18 residues long. V shed 5 bases and J 4 bases; nucleotides not matched to a gene: 15. Germline CDR1 is MDHEN and CDR2 is SYDVKM.

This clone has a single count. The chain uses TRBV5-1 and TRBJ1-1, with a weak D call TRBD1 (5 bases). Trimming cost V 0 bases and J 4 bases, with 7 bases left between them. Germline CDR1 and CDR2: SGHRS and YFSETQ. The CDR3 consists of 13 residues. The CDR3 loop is CASSLGGSTEAFF. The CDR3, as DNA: TGCGCCAGCAGCTTGGGGGGGAGCACTGAAGCTTTCTTT.

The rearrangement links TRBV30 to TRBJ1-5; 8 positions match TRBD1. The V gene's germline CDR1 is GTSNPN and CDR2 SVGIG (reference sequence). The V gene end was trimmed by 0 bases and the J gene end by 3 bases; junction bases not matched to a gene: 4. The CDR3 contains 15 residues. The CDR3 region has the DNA TGTGCCTGGAGTGTACGACAGGGGTTCAATCAGCCCCAGCATTTT. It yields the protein CAWSVRQGFNQPQHF.

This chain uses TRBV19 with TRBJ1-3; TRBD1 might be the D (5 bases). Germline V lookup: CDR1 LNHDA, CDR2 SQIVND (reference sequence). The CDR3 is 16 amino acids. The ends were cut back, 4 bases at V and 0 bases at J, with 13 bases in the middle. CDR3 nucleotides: TGTGCCAGTAGTAAGGGGACTTACCGCTCTGGAAACACCATATATTTT. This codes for CASSKGTYRSGNTIYF.

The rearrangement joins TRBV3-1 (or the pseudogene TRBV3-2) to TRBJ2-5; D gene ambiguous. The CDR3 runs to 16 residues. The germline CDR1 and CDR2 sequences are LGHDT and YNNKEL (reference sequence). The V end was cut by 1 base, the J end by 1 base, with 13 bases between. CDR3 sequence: CASSQVVGQIQETQYF. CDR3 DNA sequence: TGTGCCAGCAGCCAAGTGGTGGGTCAGATCCAAGAGACCCAGTACTTC.

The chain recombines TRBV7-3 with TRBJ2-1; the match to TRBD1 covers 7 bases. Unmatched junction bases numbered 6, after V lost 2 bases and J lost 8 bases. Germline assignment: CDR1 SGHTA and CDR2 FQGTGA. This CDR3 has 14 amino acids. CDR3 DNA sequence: TGTGCCAGCAGCTTAGTACAGGGGACGGATGAGCAGTTCTTC. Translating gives CASSLVQGTDEQFF.

The CDR3 loop is CSANPRNEQFF. CDR3 sequence (DNA): TGCAGTGCTAATCCTCGCAATGAGCAGTTCTTC. V and J are TRBV20-1 and TRBJ2-1; D not certain. Looked up from germline, CDR1 is DFQATT and CDR2 is SNEGSKA (reference sequence). Trimming stripped 4 bases from V and 6 bases from J, with 7 bases between. The CDR3 consists of 11 residues.

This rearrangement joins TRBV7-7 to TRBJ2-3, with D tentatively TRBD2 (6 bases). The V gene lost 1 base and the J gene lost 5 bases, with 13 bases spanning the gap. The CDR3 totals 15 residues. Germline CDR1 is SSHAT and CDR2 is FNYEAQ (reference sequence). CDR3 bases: TGTGCCAGCAGCTTAGAGGCGGGGACGCAAGATACGCAGTATTTT. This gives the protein CASSLEAGTQDTQYF.

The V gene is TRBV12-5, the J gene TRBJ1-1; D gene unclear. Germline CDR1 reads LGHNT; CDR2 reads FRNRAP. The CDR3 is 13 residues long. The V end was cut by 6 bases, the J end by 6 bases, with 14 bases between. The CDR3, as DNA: TGTGCTAGTGGCCATTCCCTCGGGGCTGAAGCTTTCTTT. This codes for CASGHSLGAEAFF.

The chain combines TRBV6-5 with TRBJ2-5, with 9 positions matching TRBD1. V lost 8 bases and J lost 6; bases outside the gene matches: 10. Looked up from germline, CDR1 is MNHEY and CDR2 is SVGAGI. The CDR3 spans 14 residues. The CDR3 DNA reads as TGTGCCAGCCGGCAGGGACAGGGTGCACAGACCCAGTACTTC. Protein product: CASRQGQGAQTQYF.

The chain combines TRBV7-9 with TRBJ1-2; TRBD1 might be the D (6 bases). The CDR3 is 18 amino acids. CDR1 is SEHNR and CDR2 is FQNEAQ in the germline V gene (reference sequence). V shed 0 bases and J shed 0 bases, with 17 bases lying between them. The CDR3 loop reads CASSLAGTGGLANYGYTF. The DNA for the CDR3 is TGTGCCAGCAGCTTAGCTGGGACGGGGGGGCTGGCTAACTATGGCTACACCTTC.

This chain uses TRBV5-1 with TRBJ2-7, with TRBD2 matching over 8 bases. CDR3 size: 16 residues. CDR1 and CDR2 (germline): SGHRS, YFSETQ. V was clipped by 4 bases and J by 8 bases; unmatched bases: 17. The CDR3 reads CASSPSGASGYEQQYF. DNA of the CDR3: TGCGCCAGCAGCCCTTCTGGGGCTAGCGGGTACGAGCAGCAGTACTTC.

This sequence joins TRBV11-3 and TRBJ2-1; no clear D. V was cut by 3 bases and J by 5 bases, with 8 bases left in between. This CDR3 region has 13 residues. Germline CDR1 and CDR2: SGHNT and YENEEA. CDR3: CASSFPGHNEQFF. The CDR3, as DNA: TGTGCCAGCAGCTTTCCGGGTCACAATGAGCAGTTCTTC.

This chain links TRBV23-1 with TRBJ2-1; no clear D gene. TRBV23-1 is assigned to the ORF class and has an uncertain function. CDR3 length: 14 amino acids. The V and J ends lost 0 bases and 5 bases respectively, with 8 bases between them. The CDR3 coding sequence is TGCGCCAGCAGTCAATCGGAGACACACAATGAGCAGTTCTTC. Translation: CASSQSETHNEQFF.

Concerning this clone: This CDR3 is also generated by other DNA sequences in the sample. CDR3 region: CASSQAGGTDTQYF. The CDR3 DNA reads as TGTGCCAGCAGCCAAGCGGGGGGCACAGATACGCAGTATTTT. The chain is built from TRBV3-1 (or the pseudogene TRBV3-2) and TRBJ2-3, with a possible D match to TRBD2 (6 bases). From germline, CDR1 is LGHDT and CDR2 YNNKEL (reference sequence). V lost 1 base, J lost 1 base, and 6 bases lay in between. There are 14 residues in the CDR3.

CDR3 region: CASRNPWTGETQYF. In DNA form, the CDR3 reads TGTGCCAGCAGGAACCCCTGGACAGGAGAGACCCAGTACTTC. This chain joins TRBV28 and TRBJ2-5; TRBD1 matches at 7 bases. Per the germline V gene, CDR1 is MDHEN and CDR2 is SYDVKM. V shed 6 bases and J 4 bases; nucleotides not matched to a gene: 8. This CDR3 has 14 amino acids.

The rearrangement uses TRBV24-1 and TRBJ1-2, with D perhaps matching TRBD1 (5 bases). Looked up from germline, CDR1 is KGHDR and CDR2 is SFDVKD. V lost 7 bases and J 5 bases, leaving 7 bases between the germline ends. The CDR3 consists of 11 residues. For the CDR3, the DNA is TGTGCCACCAGCTCAGGGTATGGCTACACCTTC. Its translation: CATSSGYGYTF.

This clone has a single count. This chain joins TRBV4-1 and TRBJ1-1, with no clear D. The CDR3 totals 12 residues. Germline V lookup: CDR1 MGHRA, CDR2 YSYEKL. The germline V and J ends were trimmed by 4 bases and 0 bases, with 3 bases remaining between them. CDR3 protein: CASSRVNTEAFF. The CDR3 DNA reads TGCGCCAGCAGCCGAGTGAACACTGAAGCTTTCTTT.

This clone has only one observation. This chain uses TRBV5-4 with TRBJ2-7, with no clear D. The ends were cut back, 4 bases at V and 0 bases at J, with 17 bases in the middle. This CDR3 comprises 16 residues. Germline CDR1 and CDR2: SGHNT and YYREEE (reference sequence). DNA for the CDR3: TGTGCCAGCAGCCCGCAGCGTGGTATAAGCTCCTACGAGCAGTACTTC. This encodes CASSPQRGISSYEQYF.

As DNA, the CDR3 is TGTGCCAGCAGTGAAGACGGGGCTCGGTCTGGAAACACCATATATTTT. Protein product: CASSEDGARSGNTIYF. The chain is built from TRBV2 and TRBJ1-3; D is perhaps TRBD1 (5 bases). Per germline, CDR1 SNHLY and CDR2 FYNNEI. V was cut by 1 base and J by 1 base, with 11 bases left in between. The CDR3 has 16 amino acids. Filled out from reference TRBV2 and TRBJ1-3, the complete variable domain reads EPEVTQTPSHQVTQMGQEVILRCVPISNHLYFYWYRQILGQKVEFLVSFYNNEISEKSEIFDDQFSVERPDGSNFTLKIRSTKLEDSAMYFCASSEDGARSGNTIYFGEGSWLTVV.

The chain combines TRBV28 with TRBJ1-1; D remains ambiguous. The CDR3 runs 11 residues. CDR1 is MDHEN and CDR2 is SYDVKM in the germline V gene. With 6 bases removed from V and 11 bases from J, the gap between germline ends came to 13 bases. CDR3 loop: CASSSDWAAFF. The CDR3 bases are TGTGCCAGCAGCTCGGACTGGGCCGCTTTCTTT.

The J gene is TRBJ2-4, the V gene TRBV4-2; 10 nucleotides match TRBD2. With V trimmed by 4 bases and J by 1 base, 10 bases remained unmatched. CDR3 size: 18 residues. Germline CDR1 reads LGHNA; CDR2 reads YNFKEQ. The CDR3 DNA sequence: TGTGCCAGCAGCCGCGACCTTCTAGCGGGGGTCGCCAAAAACATTCAGTACTTC. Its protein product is CASSRDLLAGVAKNIQYF.

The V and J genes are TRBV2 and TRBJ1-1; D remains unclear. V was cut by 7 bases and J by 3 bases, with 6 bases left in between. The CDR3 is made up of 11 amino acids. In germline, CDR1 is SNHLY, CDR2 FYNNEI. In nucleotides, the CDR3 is TGTGCCAGCAATTACGACACTGAAGCTTTCTTT. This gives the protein CASNYDTEAFF.

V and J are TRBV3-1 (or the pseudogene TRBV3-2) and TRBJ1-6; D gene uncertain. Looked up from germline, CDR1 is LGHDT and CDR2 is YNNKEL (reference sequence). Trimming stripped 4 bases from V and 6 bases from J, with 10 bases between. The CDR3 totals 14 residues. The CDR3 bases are TGTGCCAGCAGCCTCGGAGCGGCTAATTCACCCCTCCACTTT. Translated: CASSLGAANSPLHF.

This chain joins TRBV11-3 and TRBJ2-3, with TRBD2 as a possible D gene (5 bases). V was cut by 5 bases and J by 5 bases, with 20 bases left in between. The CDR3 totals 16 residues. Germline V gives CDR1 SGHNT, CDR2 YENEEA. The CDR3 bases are TGTGCCAGCAGCCATTCTGGGAGACCGAAGGGAGATACGCAGTATTTT. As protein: CASSHSGRPKGDTQYF.

The CDR3 nucleotides read TGCGCCAGCAGCCAGGGCACGGGACAGACGATTAATCAGCCCCAGCATTTT. The encoded protein is CASSQGTGQTINQPQHF. The rearrangement links TRBV4-1 to TRBJ1-5; the match to TRBD1 covers 7 bases. V lost 3 bases to trimming and J lost 4 bases; unmatched junction nucleotides: 12. CDR3 size: 17 residues. Germline CDR1 MGHRA, CDR2 YSYEKL.

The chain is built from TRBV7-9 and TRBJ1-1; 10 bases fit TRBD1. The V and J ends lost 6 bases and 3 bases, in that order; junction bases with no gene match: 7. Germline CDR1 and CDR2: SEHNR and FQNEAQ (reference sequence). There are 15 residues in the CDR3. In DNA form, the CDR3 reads TGTGCCAGCAGTCGAACCGGGACAGGGGACACTGAAGCTTTCTTT. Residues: CASSRTGTGDTEAFF.